This T cell receptor beta chain came from a study of CD8 T cells in ankylosing spondylitis. Notes on the study in general: Reportedly, significant enrichment of disease-linked clones occurred in matched ankylosing spondylitis synovial fluid.

Ten or more counts support this clonotype. Its antigen remains unknown. TCRdb passed the 5' RACE reads through MiXCR, listing each CDR3 protein once. The data show tens of thousands of distinct CDR3 sequences, 3.5% to 4% seen once. This TCR was recovered from a female donor with ankylosing spondylitis or in good health (not recorded which). Sequenced material: blood, either unsorted or a sorted T cell fraction (not recorded which).

This CDR3 reads CASSVVQGAQYF. CDR3 DNA sequence: TGTGCCAGCAGCGTAGTTCAGGGGGCGCAGTATTTT. The chain is built from TRBV9 and TRBJ2-3; 7 bases agree with TRBD1. The CDR3 consists of 12 residues. Germline assignment: CDR1 SGDLS and CDR2 YYNGEE. Trimming removed 0 bases from V and 10 bases from J; junction bases left unmatched: 2. The full variable domain, rest sourced from reference TRBV9 and TRBJ2-3, is DSGVTQTPKHLITATGQRVTLRCSPRSGDLSVYWYQQSLDQGLQFLIQYYNGEERAKGNILERFSAQQFPDLHSELNLSSLELGDSALYFCASSVVQGAQYFGPGTRLTVL.